This T cell receptor (beta chain) was identified during a study of blood T cell repertoires in COVID-19. Whole-study context: Nucleic acid was either cDNA or gDNA, and it came from T cells, B-cell-depleted T cells, or PBMCs.

CDR1 and CDR2 from the germline V gene are SGHTS and YDEGEE. CDR3 length: 15 residues. The trim removed 4 bases at V and 8 bases at J, leaving 7 bases unmatched. Participants had their cohort set by participant-reported clinical history. Authors' processing steps: Estimation of nucleated cell counts was performed using reference gene primer amplification. Assay: immunoSEQ multiplex PCR; the TCRdb copy retains only in-frame clones and omits some. V and J calls and clone size are those listed in that table; D and trimming were worked out from the DNA. Among 380,000 or so clones listed, 70% to 90% were seen once.

The receptor was isolated from a woman aged 35 to 49 with acute COVID-19. Input material: PBMCs or T cells enriched from blood (not recorded which). The chain is built from TRBV5-8 and TRBJ1-4; 11 bases match TRBD1. CDR3 sequence reads: CASSTSGTGGEKLFF. The CDR3 DNA is TGTGCCAGCAGCACTTCCGGGACAGGGGGAGAAAAACTGTTTTTT.